This TCR beta chain emerged from a study of T cells after yellow fever vaccination. Findings and limits, study-wide: Booster sampling recovered most clones from primary vaccination (around 96% CD4, approximately 90% CD8). Across the CD4 and CD8 compartments, a small share of clonotypes was present in both. Contaminating bulk clonotypes could be abundant in FACS-sorted repertoires.

This clonotype has more than one count but fewer than ten. Its antigen is undetermined. UMIs and a universal primer site were added when TCR cDNA was made by 5'RACE template switching. TCRdb fed the 5' RACE reads into MiXCR, producing one record per CDR3 protein. Among more than 300,000 distinct CDR3 sequences listed, about 10% were seen once. The sequence derives from a man between 18 and 35 years old who received the YFV17D yellow fever vaccine. The sample here was CD4+ T cells sorted from PBMCs, taken 45 days after the yellow fever booster vaccination.

The DNA for the CDR3 is TGCGCCAGCAGCTTACTAGCGGGGACCTCCTACGAGCAGTACTTC. Residues: CASSLLAGTSYEQYF. This sequence joins TRBV5-1 and TRBJ2-7; 10 positions match TRBD2. CDR1 and CDR2 (germline): SGHRS, YFSETQ. After removal of 2 bases from V and 0 bases from J, the junction contained 2 bases not matched to a gene. This CDR3 comprises 15 residues.